This T cell receptor (beta chain) was recovered during a study of memory CD8 T cells in hepatitis C reinfection (TCRdb year 2017). A note on the overall study: Among the donors, a few cleared two back-to-back HCV infections on their own, whereas two got rid of a primary infection but ended up chronically infected after reinfection. An HCV reinfection was defined as a positive HCV RNA test that came after two negative tests taken at least 60 days apart. Pre-reinfection samples were obtained between 55 and 20 weeks before detection of reinfection. Across an HCV reinfection episode in four to six donors, the study followed the TCR beta repertoire of virus-specific CD8 T cells over time. Between about 2009 and 2013, 5 or 6 reinfection cases with stored pre-reinfection samples were identified. Participants who had resolved a prior HCV infection were followed every 3 months in the reinfection study.

Findings and caveats that apply to the study as a whole: Because only a few donors were included, definitive conclusions about public clonotypes linked to secondary clearance could not be reached by the study.

To prepare the library, the immunoSEQ multiplex PCR assay was applied. Genomic DNA was extracted from the sorted cells, and the TCR beta V, D and J regions were sequenced using the automated high-throughput method of Adaptive Biotechnologies. CDR3 regions were amplified with a two-step, bias-controlled multiplex PCR. An Illumina instrument was used to sequence the amplified TCR beta libraries. On the study's bioinformatics: Demultiplexed reads were processed to lower amplification and sequencing bias, and the IMGT database was used to assign CDR3 sequences to gene families. ImmunoSEQ software version 2.0 was used to analyze the repertoire data. Clonotype lists were filtered to remove out-of-frame sequences and sequences containing stop codons in the CDR3. Clonotypes with a frequency below 0.01% were excluded because such clonotypes corresponded to less than one cell. Richness was calculated by dividing observed richness by input cell number, and evenness was calculated by dividing Shannon entropy by log observed richness. Repertoire diversity and the similarity between time points were measured using Simpson diversity and Morisita-Horn overlap indices. Clonotypes were sorted into dominant (>1%), sub-dominant (0.5-0.99%), low abundance (0.1-0.49%) or lowest abundance (<0.1%) groups. The germline index was obtained by subtracting total nucleotide additions from total CDR3 length and then dividing the result by total CDR3 length. Imported from immuneACCESS, the table was reduced by TCRdb to in-frame sequences with V and J called. These copies leave out some clones; in studies compared against another copy, an unresolved V gene accounts for under half, and the cause of the remainder is not known. V, J and clone size were drawn from that table, and D and trimming were deduced from the DNA. The table for this sample lists 45,000 to 55,000 clones; under 90% of them were counted only once. The top ten clonotypes cover less than 1.2% of the sample.

Measured from the cysteine to the phenylalanine, the CDR3 is 14 residues long. Only the CDR3 portion is preserved as DNA: 42 bases, with reading frame beginning at the first base. Germline trimming: 5 bases from V, 5 bases from J; junction bases outside gene matches: 6. The germline V gene (reference sequence) sets CDR1 to SEHNR and CDR2 to FQNEAQ. The time point label here, explained by the study, means: pre-reinfection, 55 to 20 weeks before reinfection detection. TCR sequencing was performed on the sorted cells directly ex vivo, without any in vitro expansion beforehand. The donors were people who inject drugs and were enrolled in the Montreal Acute Hepatitis C Cohort Study (HEPCO) in Canada. Total naive CD8 T cells, sorted as viable CD3+ CD8+ CD45RO-, came from a couple of donors at all three reinfection time points as controls. Before sorting, cryopreserved peripheral blood mononuclear cells were thawed and used as the source for purifying CD8 T cells. Negative selection with the MACS CD8+ T cell Isolation Kit was used to enrich CD8 T cells. Cells were sorted on a BD FACSAria II sorter running FACSDiva software, and FlowJo was used to analyze the data.

Turning to this clone: This receptor's antigen is unknown. Nothing much larger sits one base from this clone, and base qualities are not available.

The chain uses TRBV7-9 and TRBJ2-1; 7 nucleotides in the junction match TRBD2. This receptor was obtained from a man aged 18 to 30 with hepatitis C virus infection. The specimen sequenced was naive CD8+ T cells sorted from blood. Taken with the paper, the label for cell subset or site translates to: total naive CD8+CD45RO- T cells. The CDR3 protein sequence reads: CASSPPGTNNEQFF. The DNA reads as follows: TGTGCCAGCAGCCCCCCCGGGACTAACAATGAGCAGTTCTTC. This CDR3, with the reference TRBV7-9 and TRBJ2-1 proteins standing in past its ends, gives the full variable domain DTGVSQNPRHKITKRGQNVTFRCDPISEHNRLYWYRQTLGQGPEFLTYFQNEAQLEKSRLLSDRFSAERPKGSFSTLEIQRTEQGDSAMYLCASSPPGTNNEQFFGPGTRLTVL.